The clone carrying this T cell receptor (beta chain) showed up many times. Its cognate antigen is unknown. This sample is drawn from a study of blood T cells in healthy people across ages. Study-level results: Among T cells, TCR beta diversity per million cells dropped roughly linearly as age rose. Greater diversity and more naive CD4+ cells were seen in long-lived donors than in aged donors. Estimates based on one million T cells were treated as lower bounds.

A second PCR, run for about 7 to 11 cycles, used a sample-barcoded 5' primer plus a J-beta primer mix. TCRdb reprocessed the 5' RACE reads with MiXCR, giving one entry per CDR3 protein. The sample carries around 1,700,000 distinct CDR3 sequences, 28% recorded once. The clonotype originates from a woman in her 30s in good health. The sample was blood.

CDR3: CASSIGATTGYGYTF. The CDR3, as DNA: TGCGCCAGCAGCATAGGGGCCACAACGGGCTATGGCTACACCTTC. J is TRBJ1-2 and V is TRBV5-1; tentatively, D is TRBD1 (5 bases). The CDR3 is made up of 15 amino acids. Germline CDR1 and CDR2: SGHRS and YFSETQ. V lost 4 bases to trimming and J lost 4 bases, with 17 bases between them.